This TCR beta chain was identified in a study of blood T cell repertoires in COVID-19. Whole-study context: PBMCs, B-cell-depleted T cells, or T cells provided the cDNA or gDNA that made up the material.

In the authors' workflow: Reference gene primer amplification yielded estimated nucleated cell counts. Clones were read by immunoSEQ multiplex PCR, and TCRdb kept only the in-frame ones, dropping some. V, J and clone size are those of that table, while D and trimming were read from the DNA. The sample carries 200,000 to 300,000 clones, about 90% recorded once. Germline V gene data show CDR1 as SGDLS and CDR2 as YYNGEE. Unmatched junction bases numbered 4, after V lost 3 bases and J lost 5 bases. The CDR3 covers 13 residues. Sequencing was carried out using peripheral blood. This clonotype originated in a woman in her 30s who had recovered from COVID-19. J is TRBJ2-5 and V is TRBV9; 7 positions match TRBD1. Here the CDR3 DNA reads TGTGCCAGCAGCGATCAGGGGGAGGAGACCCAGTACTTC. It translates to CASSDQGEETQYF.